This T cell receptor (beta chain) was obtained from a study of cytomegalovirus exposure and HLA in healthy donors. Findings and caveats of the study: There were under 200 TCR beta chains listed as cytomegalovirus-associated. Certain sequence variants were highly shared and formed a cluster, and this cluster was likely a sequencing artifact. Productive status was seen about 87% or about 30% of the time for most TCR beta V segments in an earlier analysis.

A multiplex PCR was run with 60 Vbeta primers and 13 Jbeta primers. Sequenced by immunoSEQ multiplex PCR; TCRdb stores in-frame clones only, minus some. This table has around 160,000 clones, around four fifths appearing once. With respect to this clone: Its specificity is not known.

It was healthy bone marrow donors who served as donors. V shed 5 bases, J shed 2 bases, and the junction held 6 bases outside the gene matches. The CDR3 has 15 amino acids. Germline-derived CDR1 and CDR2 are LNHDA and SQIVND (reference sequence). The sequenced sample was PBMCs. The chain couples TRBV19 to TRBJ2-3, with 8 bases matching TRBD1. This clonotype originated in a man in his forties or fifties in good health and CMV-seropositive. CDR3 loop: CASSPGQGYTDTQYF. In nucleotides, the CDR3 is TGTGCCAGTAGTCCCGGACAGGGATACACAGATACGCAGTATTTT. Together with reference TRBV19 and TRBJ2-3, the CDR3 gives the full variable domain: DGGITQSPKYLFRKEGQNVTLSCEQNLNHDAMYWYRQDPGQGLRLIYYSQIVNDFQKGDIAEGYSVSREKKESFPLTVTSAQKNPTAFYLCASSPGQGYTDTQYFGPGTRLTVL.